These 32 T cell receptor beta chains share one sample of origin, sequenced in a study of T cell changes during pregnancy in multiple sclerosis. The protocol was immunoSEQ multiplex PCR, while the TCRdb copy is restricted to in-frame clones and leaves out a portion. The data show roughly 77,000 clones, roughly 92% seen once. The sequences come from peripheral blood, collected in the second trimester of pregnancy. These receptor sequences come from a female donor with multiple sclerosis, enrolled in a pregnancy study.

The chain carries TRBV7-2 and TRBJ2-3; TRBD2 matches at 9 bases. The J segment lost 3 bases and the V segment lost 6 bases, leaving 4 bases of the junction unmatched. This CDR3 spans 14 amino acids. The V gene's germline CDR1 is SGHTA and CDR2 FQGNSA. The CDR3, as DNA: TGTGCCAGCAGTTCTGGACTAGCGACAGATACGCAGTATTTT. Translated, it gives CASSSGLATDTQYF. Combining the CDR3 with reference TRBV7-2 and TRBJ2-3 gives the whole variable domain GAGVSQSPSNKVTEKGKDVELRCDPISGHTALYWYRQSLGQGLEFLIYFQGNSAPDKSGLPSDRFSAERTGGSVSTLTIQRTQQEDSAVYLCASSSGLATDTQYFGPGTRLTVL.

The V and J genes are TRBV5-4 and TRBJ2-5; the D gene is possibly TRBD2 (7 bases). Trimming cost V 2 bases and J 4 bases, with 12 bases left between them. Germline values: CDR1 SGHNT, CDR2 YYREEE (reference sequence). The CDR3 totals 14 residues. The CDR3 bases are TGTGCCAGCAGCTTTGGGGGGGCATTAGAGACCCAGTACTTC. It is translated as CASSFGGALETQYF.

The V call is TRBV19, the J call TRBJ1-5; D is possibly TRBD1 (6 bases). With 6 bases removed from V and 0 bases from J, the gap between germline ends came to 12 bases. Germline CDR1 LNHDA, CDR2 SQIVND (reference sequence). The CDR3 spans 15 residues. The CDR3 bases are TGTGCCAGTAGCGACAGGCCAAATAGCAATCAGCCCCAGCATTTT. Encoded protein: CASSDRPNSNQPQHF.

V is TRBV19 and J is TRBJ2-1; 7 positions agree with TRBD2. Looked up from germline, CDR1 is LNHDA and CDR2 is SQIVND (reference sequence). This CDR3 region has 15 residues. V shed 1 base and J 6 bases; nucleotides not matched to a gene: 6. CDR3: CASSIVPAGINEQFF. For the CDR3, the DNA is TGTGCCAGTAGTATAGTACCAGCGGGGATCAATGAGCAGTTCTTC.

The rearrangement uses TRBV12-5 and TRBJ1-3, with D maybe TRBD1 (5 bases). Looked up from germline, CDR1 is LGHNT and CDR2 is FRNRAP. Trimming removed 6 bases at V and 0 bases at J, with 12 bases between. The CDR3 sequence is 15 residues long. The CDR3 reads CASGGFRDSGNTIYF. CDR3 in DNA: TGTGCTAGTGGGGGGTTCAGGGACTCTGGAAACACCATATATTTT.

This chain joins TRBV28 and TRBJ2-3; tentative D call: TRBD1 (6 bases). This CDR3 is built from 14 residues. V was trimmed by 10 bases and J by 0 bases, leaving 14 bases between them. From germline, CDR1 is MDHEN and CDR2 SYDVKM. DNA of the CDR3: TGTGCCACCATCCGGGACACAAGCACAGATACGCAGTATTTT. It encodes CATIRDTSTDTQYF.

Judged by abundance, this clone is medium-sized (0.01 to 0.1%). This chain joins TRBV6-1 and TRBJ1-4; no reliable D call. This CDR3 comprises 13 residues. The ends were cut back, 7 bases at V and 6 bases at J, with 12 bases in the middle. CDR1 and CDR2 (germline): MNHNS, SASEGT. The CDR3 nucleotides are TGTGCCAGCACGGGAGAGGTACATGAAAAACTGTTTTTT. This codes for CASTGEVHEKLFF.

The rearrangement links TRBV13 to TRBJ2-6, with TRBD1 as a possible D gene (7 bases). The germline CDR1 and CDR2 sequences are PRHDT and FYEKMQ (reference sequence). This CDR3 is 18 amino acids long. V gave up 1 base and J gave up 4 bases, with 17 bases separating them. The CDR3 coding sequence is TGTGCCAGCAGCTTAGAGGGGCAGGGGGGACGGGGGGCCAACGTCCTGACTTTC. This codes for CASSLEGQGGRGANVLTF.

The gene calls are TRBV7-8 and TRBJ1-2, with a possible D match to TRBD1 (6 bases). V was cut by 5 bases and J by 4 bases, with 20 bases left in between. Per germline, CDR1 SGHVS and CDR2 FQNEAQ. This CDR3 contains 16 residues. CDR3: CASSVQTGATSYGYTF. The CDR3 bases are TGTGCCAGCAGCGTACAGACAGGCGCTACAAGCTATGGCTACACCTTC.

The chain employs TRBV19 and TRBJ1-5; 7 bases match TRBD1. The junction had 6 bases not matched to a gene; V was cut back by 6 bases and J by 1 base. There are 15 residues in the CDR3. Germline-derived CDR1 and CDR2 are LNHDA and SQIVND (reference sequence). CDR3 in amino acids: CASSLTGTSNQPQHF. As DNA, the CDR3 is TGTGCCAGTAGCCTGACAGGGACCAGCAATCAGCCCCAGCATTTT.

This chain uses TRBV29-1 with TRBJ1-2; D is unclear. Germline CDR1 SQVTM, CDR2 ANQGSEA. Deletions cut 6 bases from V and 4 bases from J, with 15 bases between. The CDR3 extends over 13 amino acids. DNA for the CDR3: TGCAGCGTGCGCAGGTTAACCTCCTATGGCTACACCTTC. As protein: CSVRRLTSYGYTF.

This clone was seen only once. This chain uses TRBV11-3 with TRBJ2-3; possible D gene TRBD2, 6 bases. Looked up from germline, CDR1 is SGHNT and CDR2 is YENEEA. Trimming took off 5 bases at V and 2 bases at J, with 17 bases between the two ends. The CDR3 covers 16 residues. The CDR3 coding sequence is TGTGCCAGCAGCCTAAATATAGCGGAATTCACAGATACGCAGTATTTT. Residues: CASSLNIAEFTDTQYF.

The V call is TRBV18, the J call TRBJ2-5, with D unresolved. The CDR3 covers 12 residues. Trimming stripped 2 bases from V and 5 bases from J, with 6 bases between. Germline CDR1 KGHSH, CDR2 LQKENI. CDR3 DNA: TGTGCCAGCTCACCAAAGGAGGAGACCCAGTACTTC. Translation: CASSPKEETQYF.

The CDR3 protein is CASSPSPGAGGQYF. CDR3 sequence (DNA): TGTGCCAGCAGTCCCTCACCGGGCGCCGGAGGGCAGTACTTC. The chain uses TRBV2 and TRBJ2-7, with D perhaps matching TRBD2 (5 bases). Between the trimmed V and J ends, which lost 5 bases and 9 bases, there was a span of 20 bases. The CDR3 runs 14 residues. In germline, CDR1 is SNHLY, CDR2 FYNNEI.

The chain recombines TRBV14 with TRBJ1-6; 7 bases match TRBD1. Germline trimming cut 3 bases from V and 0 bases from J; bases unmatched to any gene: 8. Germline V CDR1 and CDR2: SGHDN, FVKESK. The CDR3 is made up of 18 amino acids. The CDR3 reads CASSHRTGVGSYNSPLHF. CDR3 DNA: TGTGCCAGCAGCCATCGGACAGGCGTCGGCTCCTATAATTCACCCCTCCACTTT.

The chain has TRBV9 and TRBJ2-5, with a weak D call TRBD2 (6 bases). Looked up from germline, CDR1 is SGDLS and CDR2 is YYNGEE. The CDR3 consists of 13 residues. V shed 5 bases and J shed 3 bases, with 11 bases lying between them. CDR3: CASSRSGEETQYF. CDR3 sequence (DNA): TGTGCCAGCAGTCGTAGCGGCGAAGAGACCCAGTACTTC. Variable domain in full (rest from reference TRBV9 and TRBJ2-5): DSGVTQTPKHLITATGQRVTLRCSPRSGDLSVYWYQQSLDQGLQFLIQYYNGEERAKGNILERFSAQQFPDLHSELNLSSLELGDSALYFCASSRSGEETQYFGPGTRLLVL.

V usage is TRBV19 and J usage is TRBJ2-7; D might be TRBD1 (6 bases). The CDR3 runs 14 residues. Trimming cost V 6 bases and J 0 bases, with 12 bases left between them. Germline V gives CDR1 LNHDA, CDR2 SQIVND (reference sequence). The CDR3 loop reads CASSLTGNSYEQYF. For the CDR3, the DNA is TGTGCCAGTAGCCTGACAGGAAACTCCTACGAGCAGTACTTC.

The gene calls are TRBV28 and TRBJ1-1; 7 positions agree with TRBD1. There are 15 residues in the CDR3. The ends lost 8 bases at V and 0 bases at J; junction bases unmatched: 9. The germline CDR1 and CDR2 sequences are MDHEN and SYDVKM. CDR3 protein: CASAPPGQMNTEAFF. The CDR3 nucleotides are TGTGCCAGCGCGCCACCGGGACAGATGAACACTGAAGCTTTCTTT.

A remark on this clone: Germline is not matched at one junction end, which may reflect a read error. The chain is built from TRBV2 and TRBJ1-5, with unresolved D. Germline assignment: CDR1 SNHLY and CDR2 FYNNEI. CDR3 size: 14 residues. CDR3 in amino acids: CASRQMISDDPLTF. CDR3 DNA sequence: TGTGCCAGCAGGCAAATGATATCAGATGATCCCCTCACGTTT.

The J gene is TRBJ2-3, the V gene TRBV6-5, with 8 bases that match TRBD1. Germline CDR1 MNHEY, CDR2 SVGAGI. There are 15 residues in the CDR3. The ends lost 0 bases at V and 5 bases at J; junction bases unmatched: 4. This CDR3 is CASSYSVDREDTQYF. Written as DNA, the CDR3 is TGTGCCAGCAGTTACTCGGTGGACAGGGAAGATACGCAGTATTTT.

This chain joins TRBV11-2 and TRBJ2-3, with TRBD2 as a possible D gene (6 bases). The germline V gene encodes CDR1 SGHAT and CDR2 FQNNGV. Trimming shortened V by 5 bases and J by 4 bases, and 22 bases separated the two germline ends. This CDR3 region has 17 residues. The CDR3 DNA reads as TGTGCCAGCAGCGCCCCGGGACTTCAGCCGGCCCCAGATACGCAGTATTTT. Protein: CASSAPGLQPAPDTQYF.

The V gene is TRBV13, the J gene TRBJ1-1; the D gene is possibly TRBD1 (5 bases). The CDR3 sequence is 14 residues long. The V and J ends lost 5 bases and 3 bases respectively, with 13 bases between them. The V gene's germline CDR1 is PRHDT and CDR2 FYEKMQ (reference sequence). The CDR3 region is CASSPRGMYTEAFF. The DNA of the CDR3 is TGTGCCAGCAGCCCTCGGGGGATGTACACTGAAGCTTTCTTT.

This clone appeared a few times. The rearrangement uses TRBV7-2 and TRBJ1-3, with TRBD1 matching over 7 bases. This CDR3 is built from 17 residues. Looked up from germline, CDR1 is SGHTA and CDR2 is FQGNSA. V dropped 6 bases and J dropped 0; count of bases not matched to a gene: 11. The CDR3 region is CASSSTGVTLSGNTIYF. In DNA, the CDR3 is TGTGCCAGCAGTTCAACAGGGGTGACTCTCTCTGGAAACACCATATATTTT.

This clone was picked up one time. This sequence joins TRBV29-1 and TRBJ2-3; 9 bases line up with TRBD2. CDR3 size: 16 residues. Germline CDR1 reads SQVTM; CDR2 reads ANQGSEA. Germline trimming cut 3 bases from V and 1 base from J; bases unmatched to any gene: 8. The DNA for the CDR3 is TGCAGCGTTGATATACTAGCGGGCTTGGGCACAGATACGCAGTATTTT. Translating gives CSVDILAGLGTDTQYF.

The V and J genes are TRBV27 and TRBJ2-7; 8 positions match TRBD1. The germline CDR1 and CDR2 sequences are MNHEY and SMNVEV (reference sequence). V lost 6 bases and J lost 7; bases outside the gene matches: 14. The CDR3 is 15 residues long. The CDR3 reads CASSWAATGDGEQYF. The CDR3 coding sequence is TGTGCCAGCAGCTGGGCCGCGACAGGGGACGGGGAGCAGTACTTC.

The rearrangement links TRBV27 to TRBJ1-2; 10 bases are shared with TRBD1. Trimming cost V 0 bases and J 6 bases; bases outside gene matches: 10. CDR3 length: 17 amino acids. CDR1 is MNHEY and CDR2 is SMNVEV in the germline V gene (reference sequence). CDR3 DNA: TGTGCCAGCAGTTTATCGGAACGGACAGGGGGAATCGATGGCTACACCTTC. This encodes CASSLSERTGGIDGYTF.

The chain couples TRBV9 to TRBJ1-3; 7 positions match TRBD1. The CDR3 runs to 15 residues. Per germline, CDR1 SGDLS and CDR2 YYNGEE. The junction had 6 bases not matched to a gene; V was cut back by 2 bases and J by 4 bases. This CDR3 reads CASSVSGGKGNTIYF. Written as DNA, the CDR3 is TGTGCCAGCAGCGTTTCAGGGGGAAAAGGAAACACCATATATTTT.

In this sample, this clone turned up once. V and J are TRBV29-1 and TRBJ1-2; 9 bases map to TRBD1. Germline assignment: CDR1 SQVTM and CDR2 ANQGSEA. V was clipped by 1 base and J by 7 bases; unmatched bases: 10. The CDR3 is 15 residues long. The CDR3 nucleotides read TGCAGCGTTGAAGTAGTGAGACAGGGGGTCGGTGGCTACACCTTC. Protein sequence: CSVEVVRQGVGGYTF.

CDR3 residues: CASSETGHEAFF. CDR3 in DNA: TGCGCCAGCTCCGAGACAGGGCATGAAGCTTTCTTT. This chain uses TRBV5-1 with TRBJ1-1, with 7 bases fitting TRBD1. V was pared by 7 bases and J by 7 bases, with 7 bases of the junction left unmatched. Germline V lookup: CDR1 SGHRS, CDR2 YFSETQ. The CDR3 has 12 amino acids.

As DNA, the CDR3 is TGTGCCAGCAGCTTGGTTGGGGACAGCTCTGGAAACACCATATATTTT. This gives the protein CASSLVGDSSGNTIYF. This chain connects TRBV5-6 to TRBJ1-3; 7 positions match TRBD1. V lost 0 bases to trimming and J lost 0 bases; unmatched junction nucleotides: 3. The CDR3 runs 16 residues. Germline CDR1 and CDR2: SGHDT and YYEEEE.

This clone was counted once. The CDR3 DNA sequence: TGTGCCAGCAGTGGGAGGACGAAGAACACTGAAGCTTTCTTT. Translated, it gives CASSGRTKNTEAFF. The V and J genes are TRBV6-1 and TRBJ1-1, with unresolved D. CDR1 MNHNS and CDR2 SASEGT come from the germline V gene. V lost 4 bases, J lost 1 base, and 10 bases lay in between. This CDR3 contains 14 residues.

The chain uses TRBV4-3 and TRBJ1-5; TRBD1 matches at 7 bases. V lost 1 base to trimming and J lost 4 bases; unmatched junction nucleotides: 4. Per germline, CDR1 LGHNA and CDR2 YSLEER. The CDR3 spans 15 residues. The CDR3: CASSQGTGYNQPQHF. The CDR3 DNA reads TGCGCCAGCAGCCAAGGGACAGGATATAATCAGCCCCAGCATTTT.